Following are 9 T cell receptor beta chains from one sample sequenced in a study of cytomegalovirus exposure and HLA in healthy donors (dated by TCRdb to between 2016 and 2019). Library method: the immunoSEQ multiplex PCR assay. A mixture of 60 forward primers for TCR Vbeta segments and 13 reverse primers for TCR Jbeta segments was used in the multiplex PCR. The table was pulled from immuneACCESS by TCRdb, which kept in-frame rearrangements only. Such tables lose some clones; where checked, under half of the loss comes from unresolved V genes, and the rest has no known cause. Within this sample are over 100,000 clones, with roughly 68% of them counted one time only. The top ten constitute around 2.2% of the sample. Source material: PBMCs. Receptors originate from a woman aged 30 to 39 in good health and CMV-seronegative.

This sequence joins TRBV5-1 and TRBJ1-3; a weak D match, TRBD1 (5 bases). Trimming shortened V by 0 bases and J by 4 bases, and 8 bases separated the two germline ends. The CDR3 is 14 amino acids. CDR1 is SGHRS and CDR2 is YFSETQ in the germline V gene. CDR3 sequence: CASSLAGRGNTIYF. In DNA, the CDR3 is TGCGCCAGCAGCTTGGCAGGGCGAGGAAACACCATATATTTT.

The table lists this clone with a few counts. The rearrangement uses TRBV19 and TRBJ2-1; D gene uncertain. Trimming shortened V by 7 bases and J by 0 bases, and 13 bases separated the two germline ends. The germline gives CDR1 LNHDA, CDR2 SQIVND (reference sequence). CDR3 size: 15 residues. CDR3 coding DNA: TGTGCCAGTACCATTACCCCGAGCTCCTACAATGAGCAGTTCTTC. Protein: CASTITPSSYNEQFF. The whole variable domain, filled in from reference TRBV19 and TRBJ2-1, reads DGGITQSPKYLFRKEGQNVTLSCEQNLNHDAMYWYRQDPGQGLRLIYYSQIVNDFQKGDIAEGYSVSREKKESFPLTVTSAQKNPTAFYLCASTITPSSYNEQFFGPGTRLTVL.

The rearrangement joins TRBV27 to TRBJ2-3, with D perhaps matching TRBD2 (6 bases). The CDR3 loop spans 17 amino acids. Germline V gene sequence: CDR1 MNHEY, CDR2 SMNVEV (reference sequence). The V end lost 4 bases, the J end lost 4 bases, and 21 bases lay between the germline ends. CDR3 nucleotide sequence: TGTGCCAGCAGTTCCATGGGGGGTTTGGTCGGCGCAGATACGCAGTATTTT. Translating it yields CASSSMGGLVGADTQYF.

In the case of this clone: It may be a read error: a sequence one base away is much more abundant. The chain joins TRBV2 to TRBJ2-6; D perhaps matches TRBD1 (6 bases). From germline, CDR1 is SNHLY and CDR2 FYNNEI. V lost 1 base and J 2 bases, leaving 6 bases between the germline ends. This CDR3 has 15 amino acids. CDR3 sequence: CASSEEGAGANVLTF. The CDR3 DNA reads TGTGCCAGCAGTGAAGAGGGGGCTGGGGCCAACGTCCTGACTTTC. The variable domain in full, completed from reference TRBV2 and TRBJ2-6, reads EPEVTQTPSHQVTQMGQEVILRCVPISNHLYFYWYRQILGQKVEFLVSFYNNEISEKSEIFDDQFSVERPDGSNFTLKIRSTKLEDSAMYFCASSEEGAGANVLTFGAGSRLTVL.

The chain links TRBV6-1 to TRBJ2-7; 9 nucleotides line up with TRBD2. Trimming cost V 2 bases and J 12 bases; bases outside gene matches: 11. CDR3 length: 14 residues. Germline V gives CDR1 MNHNS, CDR2 SASEGT. Written as DNA, the CDR3 is TGTGCCAGCAGTGAAAGACTAGCGGAGAGATCGAGGTACTTC. Amino acids: CASSERLAERSRYF.

Remarks on this clone: A junction end diverges from the germline sequence, so it may reflect a read error. The CDR3 DNA is TGCGCCAGCAGTGAGGTGGAAGTGCGCGGGAGGAGAAAGAACGCTGAAGCTTTCTTT. Its translation is CASSEVEVRGRRKNAEAFF. The genes are TRBV10-1 and TRBJ1-1; D ambiguous. CDR1 and CDR2 from the germline V gene are WNHNN and SYGVQD (reference sequence). CDR3 length: 19 amino acids.

The chain uses TRBV29-1 and TRBJ1-2; the match to TRBD1 covers 9 bases. The ends lost 0 bases at V and 4 bases at J; junction bases unmatched: 3. This CDR3 region has 14 residues. Germline CDR1 reads SQVTM; CDR2 reads ANQGSEA. The CDR3 nucleotides read TGCAGCGTTGAAGAAGGACAGGGGATCTATGGCTACACCTTC. It is translated as CSVEEGQGIYGYTF.

This chain uses TRBV5-1 with TRBJ2-7; TRBD1 aligns across 8 bases. This CDR3 has 15 residues. Looked up from germline, CDR1 is SGHRS and CDR2 is YFSETQ. Trimming cost V 0 bases and J 2 bases; bases outside gene matches: 4. CDR3 bases: TGCGCCAGCAGCTTGGGGGACAGGACCACCTACGAGCAGTACTTC. Translation gives CASSLGDRTTYEQYF.

The chain combines TRBV25-1 with TRBJ2-1, with TRBD1 as a possible D gene (5 bases). Per the germline V gene, CDR1 is MGHDK and CDR2 is SYGVNS. Trimming removed 6 bases from V and 6 bases from J, with 18 bases in between. The CDR3 extends over 15 amino acids. CDR3 region: CASRPSGAKSNEQFF. The CDR3 nucleotides are TGTGCCAGCAGACCCAGTGGGGCTAAGAGCAATGAGCAGTTCTTC.